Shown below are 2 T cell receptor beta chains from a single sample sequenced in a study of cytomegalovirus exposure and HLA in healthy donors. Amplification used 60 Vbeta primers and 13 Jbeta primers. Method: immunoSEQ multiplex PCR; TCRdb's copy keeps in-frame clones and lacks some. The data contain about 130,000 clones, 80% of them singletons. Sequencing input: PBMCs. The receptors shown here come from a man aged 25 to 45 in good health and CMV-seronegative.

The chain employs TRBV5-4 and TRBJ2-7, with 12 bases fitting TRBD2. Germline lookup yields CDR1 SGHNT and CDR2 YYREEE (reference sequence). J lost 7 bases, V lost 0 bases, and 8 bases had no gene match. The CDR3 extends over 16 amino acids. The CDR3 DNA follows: TGTGCCAGCAGCTTGGGGCCTAGCGGGAGGGCTAATGAGCAGTACTTC. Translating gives CASSLGPSGRANEQYF.

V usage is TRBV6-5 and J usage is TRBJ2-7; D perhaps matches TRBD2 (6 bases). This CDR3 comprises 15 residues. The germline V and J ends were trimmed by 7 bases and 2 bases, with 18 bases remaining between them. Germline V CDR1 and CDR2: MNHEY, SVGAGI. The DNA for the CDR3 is TGTGCCAGCATAAGTTACGTGGGGGGACCCTACGAGCAGTACTTC. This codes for CASISYVGGPYEQYF.